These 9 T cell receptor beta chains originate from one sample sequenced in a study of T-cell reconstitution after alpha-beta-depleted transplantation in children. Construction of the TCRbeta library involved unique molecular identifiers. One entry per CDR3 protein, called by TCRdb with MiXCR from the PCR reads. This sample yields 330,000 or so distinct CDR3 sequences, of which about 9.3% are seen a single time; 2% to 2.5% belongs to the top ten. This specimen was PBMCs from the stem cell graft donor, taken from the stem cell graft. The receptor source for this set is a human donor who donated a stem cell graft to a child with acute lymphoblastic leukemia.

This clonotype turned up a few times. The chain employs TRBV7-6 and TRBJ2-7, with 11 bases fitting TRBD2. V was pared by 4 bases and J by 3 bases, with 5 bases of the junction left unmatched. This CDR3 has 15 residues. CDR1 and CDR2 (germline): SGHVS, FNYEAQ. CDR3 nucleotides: TGTGCCAGCAGCTCTAGACTAGCGGGGATCTACGAGCAGTACTTC. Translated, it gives CASSSRLAGIYEQYF.

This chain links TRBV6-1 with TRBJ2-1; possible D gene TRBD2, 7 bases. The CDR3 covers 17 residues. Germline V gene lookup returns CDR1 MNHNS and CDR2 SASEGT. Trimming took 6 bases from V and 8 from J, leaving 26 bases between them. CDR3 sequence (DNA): TGTGCCAGCAGAGGGACAACTTTGGCGGGAGATGTTGATGAGCAGTTCTTC. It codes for CASRGTTLAGDVDEQFF.

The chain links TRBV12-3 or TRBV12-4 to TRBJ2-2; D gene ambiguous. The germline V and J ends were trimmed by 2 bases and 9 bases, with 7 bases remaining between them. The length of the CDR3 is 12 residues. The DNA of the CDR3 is TGTGCCAGCAGTTTAAGGACGCGGGAGCTGTTTTTT. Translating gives CASSLRTRELFF.

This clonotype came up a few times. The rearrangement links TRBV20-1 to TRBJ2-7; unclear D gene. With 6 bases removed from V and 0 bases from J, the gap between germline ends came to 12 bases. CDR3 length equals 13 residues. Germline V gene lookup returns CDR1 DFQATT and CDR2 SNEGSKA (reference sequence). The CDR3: CSACATYSYEQYF. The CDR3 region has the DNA TGCAGTGCGTGTGCTACTTACTCCTACGAGCAGTACTTC.

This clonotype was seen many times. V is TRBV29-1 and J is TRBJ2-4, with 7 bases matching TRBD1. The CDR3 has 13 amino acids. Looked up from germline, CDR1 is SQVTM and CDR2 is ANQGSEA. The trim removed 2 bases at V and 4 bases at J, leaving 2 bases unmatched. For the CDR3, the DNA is TGCAGCGTTGAAAAGGGGGCGAAAAACATTCAGTACTTC. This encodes CSVEKGAKNIQYF.

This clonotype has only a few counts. CDR3 sequence reads: CASTTPPETQYF. CDR3 bases: TGTGCCAGTACTACCCCGCCAGAGACCCAGTACTTC. The V gene is TRBV7-9, the J gene TRBJ2-5; unclear D gene. There are 12 residues in the CDR3. Germline CDR1 SEHNR, CDR2 FQNEAQ (reference sequence). The V end was cut by 9 bases, the J end by 4 bases, with 12 bases between.

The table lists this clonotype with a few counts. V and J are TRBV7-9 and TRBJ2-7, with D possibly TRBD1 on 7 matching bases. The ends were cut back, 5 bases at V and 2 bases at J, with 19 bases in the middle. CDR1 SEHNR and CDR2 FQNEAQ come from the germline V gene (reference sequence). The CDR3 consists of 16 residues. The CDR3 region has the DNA TGTGCCAGCAGCCCCCCCCCAGGGGGGAGAGCCTACGAGCAGTACTTC. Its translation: CASSPPPGGRAYEQYF.

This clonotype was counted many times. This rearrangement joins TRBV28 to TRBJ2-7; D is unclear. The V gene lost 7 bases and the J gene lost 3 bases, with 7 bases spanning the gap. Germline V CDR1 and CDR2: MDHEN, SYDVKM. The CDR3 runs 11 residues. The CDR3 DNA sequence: TGTGCCAGCACCAGAGGCTACGAGCAGTACTTC. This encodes CASTRGYEQYF. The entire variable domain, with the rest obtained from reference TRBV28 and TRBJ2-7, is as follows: DVKVTQSSRYLVKRTGEKVFLECVQDMDHENMFWYRQDPGLGLRLIYFSYDVKMKEKGDIPEGYSVSREKKERFSLILESASTNQTSMYLCASTRGYEQYFGPGTRLTVT.

CDR3 nucleotide sequence: TGTGCCAGCAGTCGGGGGGGGTTTGGGACCGGGGAGCTGTTTTTT. Encoded protein: CASSRGGFGTGELFF. The chain has TRBV6-5 and TRBJ2-2, with 8 positions matching TRBD2. This CDR3 is 15 amino acids long. Looked up from germline, CDR1 is MNHEY and CDR2 is SVGAGI. J gave up 5 bases and V 5 bases, and 7 bases lay outside the gene matches.